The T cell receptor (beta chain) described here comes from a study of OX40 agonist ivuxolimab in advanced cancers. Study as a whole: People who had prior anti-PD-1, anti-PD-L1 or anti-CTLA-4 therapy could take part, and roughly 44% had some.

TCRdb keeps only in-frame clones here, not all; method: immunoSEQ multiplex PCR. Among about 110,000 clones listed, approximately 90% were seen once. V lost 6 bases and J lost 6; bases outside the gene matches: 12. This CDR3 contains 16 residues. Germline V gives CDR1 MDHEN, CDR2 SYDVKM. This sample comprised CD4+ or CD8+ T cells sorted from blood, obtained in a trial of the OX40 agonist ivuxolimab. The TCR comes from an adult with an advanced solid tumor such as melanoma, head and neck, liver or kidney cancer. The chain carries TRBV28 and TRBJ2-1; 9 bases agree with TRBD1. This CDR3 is CASSHGPGQGFNEQFF. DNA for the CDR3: TGTGCCAGCAGCCATGGCCCGGGACAGGGTTTCAATGAGCAGTTCTTC.